These T cell receptor beta chains were read from a single sample in a study of beta chain features in type 1 diabetes. This table comes from immunoSEQ multiplex PCR, and its TCRdb copy is limited to in-frame clones, with some not included. The sample records 140,000 to 150,000 clones, more than 9% being singletons. The sample comprised naive CD4+ T cells from blood. The receptors originated from a man younger than 35 in good health. Both conserved end residues are part of each CDR3. The order of the fields is clone size, V gene, J gene, D gene, CDR3 DNA, CDR3 protein. A D gene is named only where the DNA matches it firmly. Expanded clones get a size class; other rows say once, few or many, or leave the size out.

once,TRBV9,TRBJ1-3,.,TGTGCCAGCAGGGCCGGGACTTCTGGAAACACCATATATTTT,CASRAGTSGNTIYF
few,TRBV9,TRBJ2-5,.,TGTGCCAGCAGCGTAGGAACAGGTCAAGAGACCCAGTACTTC,CASSVGTGQETQYF
.,TRBV28,TRBJ1-4,.,TGTGCCAGCAGTCCGGGGGGGGCAACTAATGAAAAACTGTTTTTT,CASSPGGATNEKLFF
many,TRBV19,TRBJ2-5,TRBD1,TGTGCCAGTAGCGGGACAGACCAAGAGACCCAGTACTTC,CASSGTDQETQYF
few,TRBV30,TRBJ2-7,TRBD1,TGTGCCTGGAGTGTTTCGGTTCGGCAGGGGGCTACCTACGAGCAGTACTTC,CAWSVSVRQGATYEQYF
few,TRBV9,TRBJ2-1,TRBD2,TGTGCCAGCAGCGTCGGCGGGGGGGCAACGAATGAGCAGTTCTTC,CASSVGGGATNEQFF
few,TRBV4-1,TRBJ1-1,TRBD1,TGCGCCAGCAGCCAATCAGACAGGGGGACGACGTCACGGACTGAAGCTTTCTTT,CASSQSDRGTTSRTEAFF
few,TRBV15,TRBJ2-5,TRBD2,TGTGCCACCAGCAGAGAAGGGCTAGCGGGTACAGGGCAAGAGACCCAGTACTTC,CATSREGLAGTGQETQYF
.,TRBV28,TRBJ1-4,.,TGTGCCAGCACAGGGGTCGGTACTGAAAAACTGTTTTTT,CASTGVGTEKLFF
few,TRBV7-2,TRBJ1-2,.,TGTGCCAGCAGCCCGTACAGTGACTATGGCTACACCTTC,CASSPYSDYGYTF
few,TRBV15,TRBJ1-1,.,TGTGCCACCATTAGGGGGGGGATGAACACTGAAGCTTTCTTT,CATIRGGMNTEAFF
.,TRBV20-1,TRBJ1-2,.,TGCAGTGCTAGACAGAACTATGGCTACACCTTC,CSARQNYGYTF
few,TRBV6-5,TRBJ2-7,TRBD1,TGTGCCAGCAGTGGAATCGACAGGGGGGACTACGAGCAGTACTTC,CASSGIDRGDYEQYF
.,TRBV28,TRBJ2-7,TRBD1,TGTGCCAGCAGTAACCGGGACAGGGTGCACGAGCAGTACTTC,CASSNRDRVHEQYF
few,TRBV5-1,TRBJ2-7,TRBD1,TGCGCCAGCAGCCTGGGAGGCGGAACAGGGGGCTACGAGCAGTACTTC,CASSLGGGTGGYEQYF
many,TRBV6-5,TRBJ2-7,TRBD1,TGTGCCAGCAGTTCCTACTTGGGACAGGATTACGAGCAGTACTTC,CASSSYLGQDYEQYF
.,TRBV27,TRBJ1-4,TRBD1,TGTGCCAGCAGTCCCCAGGACAGGGTGGATGAAAAACTGTTTTTT,CASSPQDRVDEKLFF
few,TRBV6-6,TRBJ2-3,TRBD2,TGTGCCAGCAGTTCCGGGGGGGGAGATACGCAGTATTTT,CASSSGGGDTQYF
.,TRBV7-2,TRBJ1-2,TRBD1,TGTGCCAGCAGCCTTAATCGGGACAGTTACGGCTACACCTTC,CASSLNRDSYGYTF
few,TRBV13,TRBJ1-4,TRBD1,TGTGCCAGCAGTCGAAGAACAGGGGGCGCAGGTGAAAAACTGTTTTTT,CASSRRTGGAGEKLFF
.,TRBV25-1,TRBJ2-1,.,TGTGCCAGCAGTCCCGGGGGGCCCTACAATGAGCAGTTCTTC,CASSPGGPYNEQFF
few,TRBV27,TRBJ1-6,.,TGTGCCAGCAGTTTATCAAGTGGGGGGGCGAGGTCACCCCTCCACTTT,CASSLSSGGARSPLHF
.,TRBV5-1,TRBJ1-5,.,TGCGCCAGCAGCTTGGGCGGTGGCAATCAGCCCCAGCATTTT,CASSLGGGNQPQHF
few,TRBV19,TRBJ2-7,.,TGTGCCAGTAGCCTTTTTGGACGGGGAGCCTACGAGCAGTACTTC,CASSLFGRGAYEQYF
.,TRBV19,TRBJ2-7,TRBD1,TGTGCCAGTAGTCCCAGGGGGCAGTGGTCCTACGAGCAGTACTTC,CASSPRGQWSYEQYF
few,TRBV6-6,TRBJ2-3,.,TGTGCCAGCACCCCCTCCCTCGGGACGCAGTATTTT,CASTPSLGTQYF
few,TRBV30,TRBJ2-3,.,TGTGCCTGGGGGGGGACAGCTAGCACAGATACGCAGTATTTT,CAWGGTASTDTQYF
few,TRBV10-1,TRBJ2-7,TRBD1,TGCGCCAGCAAAAGTGGGGACAGAATATCCTACGAGCAGTACTTC,CASKSGDRISYEQYF
.,TRBV28,TRBJ2-5,TRBD1,TGTGCCAGCAGTACAGGGGGTTACGAGACCCAGTACTTC,CASSTGGYETQYF
.,TRBV7-9,TRBJ1-5,TRBD1,TGTGCCAGCAGCTTAGGGGGCAGGGGGTGGAATCAGCCCCAGCATTTT,CASSLGGRGWNQPQHF
few,TRBV6-1,TRBJ2-5,TRBD1,TGTGCCATCAGAGGGGACAGGCCCCAAGAGACCCAGTACTTC,CAIRGDRPQETQYF
.,TRBV6-5,TRBJ2-1,.,TGTGCCAGCAGTTATGGGGGGGGGCCGCTCAATGAGCAGTTCTTC,CASSYGGGPLNEQFF
.,TRBV11-3,TRBJ2-1,TRBD2,TGTGCCAGCAGCTTAGGGGCTAGCGGCCCCTACAATGAGCAGTTCTTC,CASSLGASGPYNEQFF
.,TRBV28,TRBJ2-5,TRBD1,TGTGCCAGCAGTTTATTCAGGGGGCGCGGAGAGACCCAGTACTTC,CASSLFRGRGETQYF
.,TRBV19,TRBJ1-1,TRBD1,TGTGCCAGTAGTAGGGGGACAGCGCCCCGGAACACTGAAGCTTTCTTT,CASSRGTAPRNTEAFF
.,TRBV5-4,TRBJ2-3,TRBD1,TGTGCCAGCAGCGTGGGACAGCCTAGCACAGATACGCAGTATTTT,CASSVGQPSTDTQYF
.,TRBV7-2,TRBJ2-7,.,TGTGCCAGCAGCTTAGTAGGGGGGGTCTACGAGCAGTACTTC,CASSLVGGVYEQYF
.,TRBV5-1,TRBJ2-1,.,TGCGCCAGCACCCTGGGGGCAGGGTGGTCCTACAATGAGCAGTTCTTC,CASTLGAGWSYNEQFF
.,TRBV4-2,TRBJ1-4,TRBD1,TGTGCCAGCAGCCAAGGTGACAGGGATAATGAAAAACTGTTTTTT,CASSQGDRDNEKLFF
.,TRBV11-2,TRBJ2-2,TRBD2,TGTGCCAGCAGCCCCGGGCTAGCGGGGGCGGAGACCGGGGAGCTGTTTTTT,CASSPGLAGAETGELFF
.,TRBV6-5,TRBJ2-3,.,TGTGCCACCAAGGACTCAAGGAGCACAGATACGCAGTATTTT,CATKDSRSTDTQYF
few,TRBV27,TRBJ1-6,.,TGTGCCAGCAGTTTAGCCCAGATATATAATTCACCCCTCCACTTT,CASSLAQIYNSPLHF